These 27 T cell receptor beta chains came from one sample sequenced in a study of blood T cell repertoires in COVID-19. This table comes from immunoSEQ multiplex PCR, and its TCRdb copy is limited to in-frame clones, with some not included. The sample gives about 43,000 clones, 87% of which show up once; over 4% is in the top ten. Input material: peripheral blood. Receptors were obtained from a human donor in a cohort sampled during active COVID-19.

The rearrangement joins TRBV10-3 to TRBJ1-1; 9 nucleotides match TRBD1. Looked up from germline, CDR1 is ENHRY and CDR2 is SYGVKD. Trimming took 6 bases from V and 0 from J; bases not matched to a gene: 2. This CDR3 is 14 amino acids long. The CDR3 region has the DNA TGTGCCATCAGCGGACAGGGGCTGAACACTGAAGCTTTCTTT. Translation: CAISGQGLNTEAFF.

The CDR3 is CASSSPRLDSTDTQYF. The CDR3 nucleotides are TGTGCCAGCAGTTCGCCCCGACTAGATAGCACAGATACGCAGTATTTT. V gene TRBV6-6 combines with J gene TRBJ2-3, with D possibly TRBD2 on 6 matching bases. Germline V CDR1 and CDR2: MNHNY, SVGAGI (reference sequence). Trimming left V 4 bases short and J 0 bases short, with 14 bases between. This CDR3 spans 16 amino acids.

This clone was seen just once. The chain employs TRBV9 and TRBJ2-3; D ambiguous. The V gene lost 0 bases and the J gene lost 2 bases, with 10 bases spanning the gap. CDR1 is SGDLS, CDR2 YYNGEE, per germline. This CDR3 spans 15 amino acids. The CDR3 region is CASSVVPQHTDTQYF. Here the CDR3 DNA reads TGTGCCAGCAGCGTAGTGCCCCAACACACAGATACGCAGTATTTT.

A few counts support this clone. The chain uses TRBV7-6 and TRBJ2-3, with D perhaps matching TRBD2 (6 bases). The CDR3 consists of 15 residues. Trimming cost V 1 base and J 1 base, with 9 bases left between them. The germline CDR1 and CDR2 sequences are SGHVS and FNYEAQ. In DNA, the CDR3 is TGTGCCAGCAGCTTAGGTCCTAGCGGCACAGATACGCAGTATTTT. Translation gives CASSLGPSGTDTQYF.

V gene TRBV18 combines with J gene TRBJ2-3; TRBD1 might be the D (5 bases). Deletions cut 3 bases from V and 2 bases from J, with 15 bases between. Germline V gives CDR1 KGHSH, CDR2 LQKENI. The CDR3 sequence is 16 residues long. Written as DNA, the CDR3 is TGTGCCAGCTCACCCCCAGGGAACCGGCTCACAGATACGCAGTATTTT. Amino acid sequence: CASSPPGNRLTDTQYF.

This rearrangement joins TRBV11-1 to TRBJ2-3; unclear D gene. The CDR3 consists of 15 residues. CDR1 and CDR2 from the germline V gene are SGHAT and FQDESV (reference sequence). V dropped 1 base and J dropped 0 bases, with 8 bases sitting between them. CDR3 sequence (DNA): TGTGCCAGCAGCTTAGAATCGTTCAGCACAGATACGCAGTATTTT. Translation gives CASSLESFSTDTQYF.

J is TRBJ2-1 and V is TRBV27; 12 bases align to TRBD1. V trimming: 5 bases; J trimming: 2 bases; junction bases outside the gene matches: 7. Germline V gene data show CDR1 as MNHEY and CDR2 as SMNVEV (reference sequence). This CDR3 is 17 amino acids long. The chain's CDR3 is CASSPGQGAATYNEQFF. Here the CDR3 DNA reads TGTGCCAGCAGTCCGGGACAGGGGGCCGCCACCTACAATGAGCAGTTCTTC.

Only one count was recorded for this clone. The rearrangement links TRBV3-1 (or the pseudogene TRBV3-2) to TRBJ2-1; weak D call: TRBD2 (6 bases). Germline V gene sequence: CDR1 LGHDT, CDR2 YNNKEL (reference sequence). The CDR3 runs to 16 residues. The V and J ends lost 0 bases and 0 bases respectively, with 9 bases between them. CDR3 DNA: TGTGCCAGCAGCCAAGATCGGGGGTACTCCTACAATGAGCAGTTCTTC. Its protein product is CASSQDRGYSYNEQFF.

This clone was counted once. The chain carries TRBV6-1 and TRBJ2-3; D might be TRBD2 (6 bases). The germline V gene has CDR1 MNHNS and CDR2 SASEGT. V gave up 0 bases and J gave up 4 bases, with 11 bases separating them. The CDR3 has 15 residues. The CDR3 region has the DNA TGTGCCAGCAGTGAAGCTCCGGGAGCCCCAGATACGCAGTATTTT. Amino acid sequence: CASSEAPGAPDTQYF.

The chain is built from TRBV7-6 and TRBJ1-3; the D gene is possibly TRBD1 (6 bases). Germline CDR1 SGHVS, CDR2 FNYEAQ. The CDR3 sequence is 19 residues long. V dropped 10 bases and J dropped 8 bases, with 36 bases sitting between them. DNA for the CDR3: TGTGCCACCCCGTCGTCTAGGGGGACACTCTACCGTTATTGGTACACCATATATTTT. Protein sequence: CATPSSRGTLYRYWYTIYF.

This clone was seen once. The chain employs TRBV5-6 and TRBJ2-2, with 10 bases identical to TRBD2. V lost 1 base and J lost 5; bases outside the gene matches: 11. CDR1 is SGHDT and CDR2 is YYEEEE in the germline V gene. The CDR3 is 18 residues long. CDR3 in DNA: TGTGCCAGCAGCTTGTATTCGCTAGCGGGAGCCCAAACCGGGGAGCTGTTTTTT. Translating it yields CASSLYSLAGAQTGELFF. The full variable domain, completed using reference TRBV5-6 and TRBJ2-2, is DAGVTQSPTHLIKTRGQQVTLRCSPKSGHDTVSWYQQALGQGPQFIFQYYEEEERQRGNFPDRFSGHQFPNYSSELNVNALLLGDSALYLCASSLYSLAGAQTGELFFGEGSRLTVL.

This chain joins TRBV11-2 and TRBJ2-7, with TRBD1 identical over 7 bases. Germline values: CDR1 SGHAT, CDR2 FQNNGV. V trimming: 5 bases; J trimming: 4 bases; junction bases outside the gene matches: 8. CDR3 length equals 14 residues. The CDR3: CASSRLTGYYEQYF. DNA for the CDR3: TGTGCCAGCAGCCGGCTGACAGGGTATTACGAGCAGTACTTC.

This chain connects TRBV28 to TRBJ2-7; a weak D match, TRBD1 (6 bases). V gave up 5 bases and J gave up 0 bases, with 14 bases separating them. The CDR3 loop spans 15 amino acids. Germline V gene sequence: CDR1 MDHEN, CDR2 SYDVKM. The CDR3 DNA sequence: TGTGCCAGCAGTGTAGGACAGCCGAACTCCTACGAGCAGTACTTC. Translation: CASSVGQPNSYEQYF.

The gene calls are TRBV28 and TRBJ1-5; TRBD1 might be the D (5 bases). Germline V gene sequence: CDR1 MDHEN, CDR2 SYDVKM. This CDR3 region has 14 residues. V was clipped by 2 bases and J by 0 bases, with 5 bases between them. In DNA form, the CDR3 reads TGTGCCAGCAGTTTAAGGGGTAGCAATCAGCCCCAGCATTTT. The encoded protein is CASSLRGSNQPQHF.

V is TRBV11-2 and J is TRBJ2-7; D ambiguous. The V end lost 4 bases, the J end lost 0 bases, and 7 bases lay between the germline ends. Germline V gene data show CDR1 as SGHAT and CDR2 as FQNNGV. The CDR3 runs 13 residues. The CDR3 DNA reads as TGTGCCAGCAGCTCTAGTGGCTCCTACGAGCAGTACTTC. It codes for CASSSSGSYEQYF.

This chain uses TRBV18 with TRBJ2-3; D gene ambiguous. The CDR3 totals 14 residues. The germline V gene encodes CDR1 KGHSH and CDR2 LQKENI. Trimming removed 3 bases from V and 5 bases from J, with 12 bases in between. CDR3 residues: CASSPPGSRDTQYF. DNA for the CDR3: TGTGCCAGCTCACCCCCGGGTTCCAGAGATACGCAGTATTTT.

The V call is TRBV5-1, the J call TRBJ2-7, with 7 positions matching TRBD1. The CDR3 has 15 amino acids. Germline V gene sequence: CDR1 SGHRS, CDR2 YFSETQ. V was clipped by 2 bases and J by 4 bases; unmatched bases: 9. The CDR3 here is CASSFQTGPWYEQYF. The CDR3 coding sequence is TGCGCCAGCAGCTTCCAGACAGGGCCATGGTACGAGCAGTACTTC.

CDR3 bases: TGTGCCAGCAGCCAAGAAAAGGGTAGCGGGGTTACCTACAATGAGCAGTTCTTC. Amino acids: CASSQEKGSGVTYNEQFF. The rearrangement uses TRBV4-2 and TRBJ2-1; 8 nucleotides line up with TRBD2. Germline CDR1 reads LGHNA; CDR2 reads YNFKEQ. Trimming at V came to 0 bases and at J to 2 bases, leaving 9 bases not matched to a gene. The CDR3 extends over 18 amino acids.

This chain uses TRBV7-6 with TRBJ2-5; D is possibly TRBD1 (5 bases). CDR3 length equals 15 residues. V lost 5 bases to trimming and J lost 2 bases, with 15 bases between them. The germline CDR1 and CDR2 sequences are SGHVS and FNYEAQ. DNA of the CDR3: TGTGCCAGCAGCCGATCTCGACAGACACAAGAGACCCAGTACTTC. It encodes CASSRSRQTQETQYF.

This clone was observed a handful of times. The CDR3 DNA follows: TGTGCCAGTAGTATTGAGTCCACAGGGTCGGTAAACACTGAAGCTTTCTTT. Protein: CASSIESTGSVNTEAFF. V usage is TRBV19 and J usage is TRBJ1-1, with a weak D call TRBD1 (6 bases). V was trimmed by 3 bases and J by 2 bases, leaving 19 bases between them. The germline V gene has CDR1 LNHDA and CDR2 SQIVND (reference sequence). This CDR3 contains 17 residues.

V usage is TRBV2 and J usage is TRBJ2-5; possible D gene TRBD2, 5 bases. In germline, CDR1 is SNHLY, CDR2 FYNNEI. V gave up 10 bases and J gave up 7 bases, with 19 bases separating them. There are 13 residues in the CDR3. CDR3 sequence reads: CATTGILSGTQYF. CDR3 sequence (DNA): TGTGCCACTACCGGGATCCTAAGCGGGACCCAGTACTTC.

The CDR3 loop reads CASSSWTGGIGELFF. The CDR3, as DNA: TGTGCCAGCAGCTCCTGGACAGGGGGGATCGGGGAGCTGTTTTTT. V usage is TRBV3-1 (or the pseudogene TRBV3-2) and J usage is TRBJ2-2; 10 nucleotides line up with TRBD1. Losses at the gene ends were 5 bases for V and 7 bases for J; bases not matched to a gene: 7. The germline gives CDR1 LGHDT, CDR2 YNNKEL (reference sequence). The CDR3 extends over 15 amino acids.

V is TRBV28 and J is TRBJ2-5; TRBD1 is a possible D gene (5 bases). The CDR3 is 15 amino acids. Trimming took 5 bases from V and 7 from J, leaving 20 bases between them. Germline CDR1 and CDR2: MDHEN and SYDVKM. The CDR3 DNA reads TGTGCCAGCAGTCCCTCAGGGATAGGTGACGGGACCCAGTACTTC. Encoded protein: CASSPSGIGDGTQYF. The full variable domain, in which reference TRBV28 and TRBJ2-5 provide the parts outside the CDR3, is DVKVTQSSRYLVKRTGEKVFLECVQDMDHENMFWYRQDPGLGLRLIYFSYDVKMKEKGDIPEGYSVSREKKERFSLILESASTNQTSMYLCASSPSGIGDGTQYFGPGTRLLVL.

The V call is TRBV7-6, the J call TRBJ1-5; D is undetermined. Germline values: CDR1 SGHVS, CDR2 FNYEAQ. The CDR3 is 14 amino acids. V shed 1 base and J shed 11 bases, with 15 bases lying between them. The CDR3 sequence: CASSLGPGLESQHF. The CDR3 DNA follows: TGTGCCAGCAGCTTAGGCCCAGGCCTCGAGTCCCAGCATTTT.

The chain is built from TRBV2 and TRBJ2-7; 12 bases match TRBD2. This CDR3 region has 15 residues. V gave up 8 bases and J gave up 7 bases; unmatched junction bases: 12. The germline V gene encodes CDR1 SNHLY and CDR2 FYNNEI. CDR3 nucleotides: TGTGCCAGCCACCAGCCGGCTAGCGGGAGGGTAGAGCAGTACTTC. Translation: CASHQPASGRVEQYF. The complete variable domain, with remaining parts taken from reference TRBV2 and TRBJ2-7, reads EPEVTQTPSHQVTQMGQEVILRCVPISNHLYFYWYRQILGQKVEFLVSFYNNEISEKSEIFDDQFSVERPDGSNFTLKIRSTKLEDSAMYFCASHQPASGRVEQYFGPGTRLTVT.

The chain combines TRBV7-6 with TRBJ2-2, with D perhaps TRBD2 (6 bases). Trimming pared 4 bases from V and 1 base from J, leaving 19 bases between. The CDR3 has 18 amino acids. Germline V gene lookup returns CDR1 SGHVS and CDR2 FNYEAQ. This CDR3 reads CASSSPDWGEVNTGELFF. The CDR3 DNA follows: TGTGCCAGCAGCTCCCCTGATTGGGGGGAGGTGAACACCGGGGAGCTGTTTTTT.

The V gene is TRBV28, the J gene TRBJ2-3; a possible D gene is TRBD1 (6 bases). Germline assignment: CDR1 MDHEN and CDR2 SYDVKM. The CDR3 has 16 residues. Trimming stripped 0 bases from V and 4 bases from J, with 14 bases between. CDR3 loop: CASSLWAGTFADTQYF. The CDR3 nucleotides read TGTGCCAGCAGTTTATGGGCTGGGACATTTGCAGATACGCAGTATTTT.